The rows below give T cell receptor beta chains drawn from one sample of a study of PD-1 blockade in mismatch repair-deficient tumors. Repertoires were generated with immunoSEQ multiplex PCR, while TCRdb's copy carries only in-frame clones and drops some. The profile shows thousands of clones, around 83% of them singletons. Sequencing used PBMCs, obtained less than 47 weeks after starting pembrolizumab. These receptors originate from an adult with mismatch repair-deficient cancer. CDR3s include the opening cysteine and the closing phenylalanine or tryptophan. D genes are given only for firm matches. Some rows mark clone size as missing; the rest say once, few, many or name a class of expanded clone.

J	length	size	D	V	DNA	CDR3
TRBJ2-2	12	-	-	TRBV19	TGTGCCAGTAGTATAGAACAGGGGGAGCTGTTTTTT	CASSIEQGELFF
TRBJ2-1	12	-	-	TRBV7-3	TGTGCCAGCAGGGGAGGAGACAATGAGCAGTTCTTC	CASRGGDNEQFF
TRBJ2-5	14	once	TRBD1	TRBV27	TGTGCCAGCAGTCCGACAGGGGGCGGGGGGACCCAGTACTTC	CASSPTGGGGTQYF
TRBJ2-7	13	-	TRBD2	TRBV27	TGTGCCAGCAGTTTGGCCGGGACTACCGAGCAGTACTTC	CASSLAGTTEQYF
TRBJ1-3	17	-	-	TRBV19	TGTGCCAGTAGTATACGGGACATGTTGAGCTCTGGAAACACCATATATTTT	CASSIRDMLSSGNTIYF
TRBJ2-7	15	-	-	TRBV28	TGTGCCAGCAGTTTATCAGGGGTTAAGCCTTACGAGCAGTACTTC	CASSLSGVKPYEQYF
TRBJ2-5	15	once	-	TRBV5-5	TGTGCCAGCAGCTTGGTCGGGTCAGGGATGGAGACCCAGTACTTC	CASSLVGSGMETQYF
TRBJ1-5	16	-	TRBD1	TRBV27	TGTGCCAGCACCAATCACGTAGGGGGCCGGCCGGGGCCCCAGCATTTT	CASTNHVGGRPGPQHF
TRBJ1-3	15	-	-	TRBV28	TGTGCCAGCACCGTCCCCAGAAGCTCTGGAAACACCATATATTTT	CASTVPRSSGNTIYF
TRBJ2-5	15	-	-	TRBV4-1	TGCGCCAGCAGACCGCATATGACAGGCCTGGAGACCCAGTACTTC	CASRPHMTGLETQYF
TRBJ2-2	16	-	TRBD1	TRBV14	TGTGCCAGCAGCCCCAGGACAGGGACCAACACCGGGGAGCTGTTTTTT	CASSPRTGTNTGELFF
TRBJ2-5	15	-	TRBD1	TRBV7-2	TGTGCCAGCAGCTTAGTCCGAACAGGGGGCGGGTCCCAGTACTTC	CASSLVRTGGGSQYF
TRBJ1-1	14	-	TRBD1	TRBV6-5	TGTGCCAGCAGTTCGGGACAGCTCAGCACTGAAGCTTTCTTT	CASSSGQLSTEAFF
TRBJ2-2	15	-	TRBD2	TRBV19	TGTGCCAGTGGCTTGGCGGGAGGAGGGGCCGGGGAGCTGTTTTTT	CASGLAGGGAGELFF
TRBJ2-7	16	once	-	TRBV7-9	TGTGCCAGCAGCTTGATAACGAGTCTCCACCGCTACGAGCAGTACTTC	CASSLITSLHRYEQYF
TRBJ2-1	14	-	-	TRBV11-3	TGTGCCAGCAGCGGACTAGCAGGGGGGAGTGAGCAGTTCTTC	CASSGLAGGSEQFF
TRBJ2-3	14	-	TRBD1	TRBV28	TGTGCCAGTATAAAGGACAGGGGGTCAGATACGCAGTATTTT	CASIKDRGSDTQYF
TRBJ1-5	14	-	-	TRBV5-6	TGTGCCAGCAGCCGTAGGCTAGGCAATCAGCCCCAGCATTTT	CASSRRLGNQPQHF
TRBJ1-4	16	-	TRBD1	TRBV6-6	TGTGCCAGCAGTTACGCAACGACAGGGGGATTTGAAAAACTGTTTTTT	CASSYATTGGFEKLFF
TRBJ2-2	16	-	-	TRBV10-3	TGTGCCATCAGCATAACAGGGCCGGTTGACCCCGGGGAGCTGTTTTTT	CAISITGPVDPGELFF
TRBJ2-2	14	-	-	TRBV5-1	TGCGCCAGCAGCTTGGCCGGGAACACCGGGGAGCTGTTTTTT	CASSLAGNTGELFF
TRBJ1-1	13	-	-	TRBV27	TGTGCCAGCACCCGTACAGGAACCTTAGAAGCTTTCTTT	CASTRTGTLEAFF
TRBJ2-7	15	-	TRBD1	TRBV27	TGTGCCAGCAGTTTAATACAGGGGCCCCTAGAGAGAGAGTACTTC	CASSLIQGPLEREYF
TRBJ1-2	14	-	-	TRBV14	TGTGCCAGCAGCAAGATGGGCCCCAACTATGGCTACACCTTC	CASSKMGPNYGYTF
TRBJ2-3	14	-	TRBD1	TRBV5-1	TGCGCCAGCAGCCTAGGACAGGAAACAGATACGCAGTATTTT	CASSLGQETDTQYF
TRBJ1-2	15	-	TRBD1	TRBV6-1	TGTGCCAGCGCCGCAGCAACAGGGGCTAACTATGGCTACACCTTC	CASAAATGANYGYTF
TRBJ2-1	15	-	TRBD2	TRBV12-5	TGTGCTAGTGGTTTTCTGGCGGGAGGGCCAAGTGAGCAGTTCTTC	CASGFLAGGPSEQFF
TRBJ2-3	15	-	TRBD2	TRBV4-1	TGCGCCAGCTCGGCTAGCGGGAGCTCCACAGATACGCAGTATTTT	CASSASGSSTDTQYF
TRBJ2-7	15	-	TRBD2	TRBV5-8	TGTGCCAGCAGTCGTTGGACTAGCGGGAGCTACGAGCAGTACTTC	CASSRWTSGSYEQYF
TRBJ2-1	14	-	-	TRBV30	TGTGCCTGGAAGATAGGGAGCTCCTACAATGAGCAGTTCTTC	CAWKIGSSYNEQFF
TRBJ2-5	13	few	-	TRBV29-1	TGCAGCGTTAACCCCATGGGGAGGGAGACCCAGTACTTC	CSVNPMGRETQYF
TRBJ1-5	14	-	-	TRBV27	TGTGCCAGCAGTTTTAAACAGGGATGGCAGCCCCAGCATTTT	CASSFKQGWQPQHF
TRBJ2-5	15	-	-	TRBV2	TGTGCCAGCAGCGAAAGCGGGCGGGGCAAAGAGACCCAGTACTTC	CASSESGRGKETQYF
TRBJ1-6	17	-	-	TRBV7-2	TGTGCCAGCAGCTCTCCTCGCCGGAGCTCCTATAATTCACCCCTCCACTTT	CASSSPRRSSYNSPLHF
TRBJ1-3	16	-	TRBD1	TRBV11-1	TGTGCCAGCAGCCCTACGGGCACAGGGGTCGGAAACACCATATATTTT	CASSPTGTGVGNTIYF
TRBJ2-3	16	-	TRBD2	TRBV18	TGTGCCAGCTCACCACCAAGACTAGCGAGGACAGATACGCAGTATTTT	CASSPPRLARTDTQYF
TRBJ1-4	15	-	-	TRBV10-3	TGTGCCATCAGTGAGGGCACGTGGACTAATGAAAAACTGTTTTTT	CAISEGTWTNEKLFF
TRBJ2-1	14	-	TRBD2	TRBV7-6	TGTGCCAGCAGCATTGTAGCGGGAGTTGGTGAGCAGTTCTTC	CASSIVAGVGEQFF
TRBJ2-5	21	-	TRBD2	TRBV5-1	TGCGCCAGCAGCTTGGCCTGGTTAGCGGGAGACTTATCCCCTATCCAAGAGACCCAGTACTTC	CASSLAWLAGDLSPIQETQYF
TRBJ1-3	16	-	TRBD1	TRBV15	TGTGCCACCAGCAGAGATGGGGACAGGCGCTGGGACACCATATATTTT	CATSRDGDRRWDTIYF
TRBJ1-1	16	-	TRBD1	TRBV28	TGTGCCAGCAGTCCAGCCGGGACAGGTATGAACACTGAAGCTTTCTTT	CASSPAGTGMNTEAFF
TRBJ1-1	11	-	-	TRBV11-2	TGTGCCTCCCTCGTGAGGGCTGAAGCTTTCTTT	CASLVRAEAFF
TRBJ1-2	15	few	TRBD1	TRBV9	TGTGCCAGCAGCCCGTGGGGACAGGGAAACTATGGCTACACCTTC	CASSPWGQGNYGYTF
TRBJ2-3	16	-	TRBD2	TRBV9	TGTGCCAGCAGCGTAGGCGTCGGGAGGTACCCAGATACGCAGTATTTT	CASSVGVGRYPDTQYF
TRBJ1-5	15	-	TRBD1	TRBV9	TGTGCCAGCAGCTCGACAGGGAATCTCAATCAGCCCCAGCATTTT	CASSSTGNLNQPQHF
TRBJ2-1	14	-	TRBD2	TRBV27	TGTGCCAGCAGACCCGCCGGGACTAGCAATGAGCAGTTCTTC	CASRPAGTSNEQFF
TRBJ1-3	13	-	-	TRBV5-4	TGTGCCAGCAGCTTGGAACTCGGAAACACCATATATTTT	CASSLELGNTIYF
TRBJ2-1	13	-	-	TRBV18	TGTGCCAGCTCACCACAGCGCTACAATGAGCAGTTCTTC	CASSPQRYNEQFF